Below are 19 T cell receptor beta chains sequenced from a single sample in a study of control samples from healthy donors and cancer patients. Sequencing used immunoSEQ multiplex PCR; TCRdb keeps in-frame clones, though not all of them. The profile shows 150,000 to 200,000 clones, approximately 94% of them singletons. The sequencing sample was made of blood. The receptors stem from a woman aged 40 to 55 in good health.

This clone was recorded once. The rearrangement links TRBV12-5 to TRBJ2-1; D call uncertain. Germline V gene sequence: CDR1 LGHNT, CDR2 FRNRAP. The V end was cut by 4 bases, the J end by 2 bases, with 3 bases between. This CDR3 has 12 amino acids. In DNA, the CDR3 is TGTGCTAGTGGTTCGACCTACAATGAGCAGTTCTTC. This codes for CASGSTYNEQFF.

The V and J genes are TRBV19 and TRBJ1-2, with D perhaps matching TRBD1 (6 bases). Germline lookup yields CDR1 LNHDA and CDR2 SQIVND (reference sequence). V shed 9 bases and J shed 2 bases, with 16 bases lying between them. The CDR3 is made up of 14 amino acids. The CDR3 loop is CASTPQDRNYGYTF. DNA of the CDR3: TGTGCCAGCACACCCCAGGACAGAAACTATGGCTACACCTTC.

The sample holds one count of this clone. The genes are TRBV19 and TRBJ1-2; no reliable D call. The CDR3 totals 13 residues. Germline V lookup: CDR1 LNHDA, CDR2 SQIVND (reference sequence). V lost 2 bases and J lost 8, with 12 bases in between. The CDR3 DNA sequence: TGTGCCAGTAGTATAAGCCGCCAGACGGGCTACACCTTC. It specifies CASSISRQTGYTF.

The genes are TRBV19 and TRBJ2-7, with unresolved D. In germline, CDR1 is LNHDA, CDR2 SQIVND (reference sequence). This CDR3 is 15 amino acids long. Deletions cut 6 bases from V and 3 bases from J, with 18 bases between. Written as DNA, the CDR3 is TGTGCCAGTAGCCTTAGGAGTCAGTCTAACTACGAGCAGTACTTC. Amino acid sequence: CASSLRSQSNYEQYF.

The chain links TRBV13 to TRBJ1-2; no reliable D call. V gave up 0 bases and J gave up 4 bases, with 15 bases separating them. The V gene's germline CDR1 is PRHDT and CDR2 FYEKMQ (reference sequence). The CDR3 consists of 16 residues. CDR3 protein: CASSLGQATIFYGYTF. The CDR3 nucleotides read TGTGCCAGCAGCTTAGGCCAGGCCACTATATTCTATGGCTACACCTTC. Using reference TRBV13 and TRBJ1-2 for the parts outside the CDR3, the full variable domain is AAGVIQSPRHLIKEKRETATLKCYPIPRHDTVYWYQQGPGQDPQFLISFYEKMQSDKGSIPDRFSAQQFSDYHSELNMSSLELGDSALYFCASSLGQATIFYGYTFGSGTRLTVV.

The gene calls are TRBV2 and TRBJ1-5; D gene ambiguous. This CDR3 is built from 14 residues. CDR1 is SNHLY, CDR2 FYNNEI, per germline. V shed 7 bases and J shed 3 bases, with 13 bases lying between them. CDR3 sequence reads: CASTRGRNNQPQHF. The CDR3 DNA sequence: TGTGCCAGCACACGTGGACGAAACAATCAGCCCCAGCATTTT.

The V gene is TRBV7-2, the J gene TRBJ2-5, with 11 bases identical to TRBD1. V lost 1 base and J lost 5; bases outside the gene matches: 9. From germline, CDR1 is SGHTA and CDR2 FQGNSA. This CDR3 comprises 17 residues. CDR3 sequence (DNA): TGTGCCAGCAGCTTAGGAGGAGGACAGGGGGCCTGGGAGACCCAGTACTTC. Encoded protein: CASSLGGGQGAWETQYF.

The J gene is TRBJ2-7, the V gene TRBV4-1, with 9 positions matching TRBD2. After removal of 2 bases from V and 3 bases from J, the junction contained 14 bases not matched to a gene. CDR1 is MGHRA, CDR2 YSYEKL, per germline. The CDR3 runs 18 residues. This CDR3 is CASSQLLAGGPKDYEQYF. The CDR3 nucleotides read TGCGCCAGCAGCCAATTATTGGCGGGAGGGCCGAAAGACTACGAGCAGTACTTC.

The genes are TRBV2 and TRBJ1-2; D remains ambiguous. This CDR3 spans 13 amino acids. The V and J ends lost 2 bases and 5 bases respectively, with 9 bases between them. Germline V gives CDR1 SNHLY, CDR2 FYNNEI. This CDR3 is CASSERREYGYTF. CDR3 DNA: TGTGCCAGCAGTGAAAGGCGAGAGTATGGCTACACCTTC.

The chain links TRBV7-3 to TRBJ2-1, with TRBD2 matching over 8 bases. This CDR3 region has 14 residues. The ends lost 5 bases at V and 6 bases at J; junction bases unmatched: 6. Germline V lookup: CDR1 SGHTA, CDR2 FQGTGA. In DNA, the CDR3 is TGTGCCAGCAGCCATAGCGGGGCAGGCAATGAGCAGTTCTTC. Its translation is CASSHSGAGNEQFF.

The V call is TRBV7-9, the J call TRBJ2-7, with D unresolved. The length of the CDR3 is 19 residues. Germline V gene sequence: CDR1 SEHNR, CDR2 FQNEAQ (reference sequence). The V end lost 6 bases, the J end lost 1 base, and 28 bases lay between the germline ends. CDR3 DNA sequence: TGTGCCAGCAGTTCACAACTTAGGCTGGGGTCCCCTCTTTCCTACGAGCAGTACTTC. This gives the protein CASSSQLRLGSPLSYEQYF.

The CDR3 DNA is TGCAGCGCTGAGAGCAGTAATGAAAAACTGTTTTTT. Amino acids: CSAESSNEKLFF. V usage is TRBV29-1 and J usage is TRBJ1-4; no firm D call. The CDR3 runs 12 residues. CDR1 SQVTM and CDR2 ANQGSEA come from the germline V gene. Trimming took off 7 bases at V and 4 bases at J, with 10 bases between the two ends. Looking up the rest from reference TRBV29-1 and TRBJ1-4 gives the full variable domain: SAVISQKPSRDICQRGTSLTIQCQVDSQVTMMFWYRQQPGQSLTLIATANQGSEATYESGFVIDKFPISRPNLTFSTLTVSNMSPEDSSIYLCSAESSNEKLFFGSGTQLSVL.

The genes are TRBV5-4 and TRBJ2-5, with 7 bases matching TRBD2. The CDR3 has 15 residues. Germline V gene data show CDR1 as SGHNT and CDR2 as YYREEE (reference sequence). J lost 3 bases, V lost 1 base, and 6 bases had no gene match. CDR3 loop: CASSLTGLLKETQYF. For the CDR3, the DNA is TGTGCCAGCAGCTTGACGGGACTACTCAAAGAGACCCAGTACTTC.

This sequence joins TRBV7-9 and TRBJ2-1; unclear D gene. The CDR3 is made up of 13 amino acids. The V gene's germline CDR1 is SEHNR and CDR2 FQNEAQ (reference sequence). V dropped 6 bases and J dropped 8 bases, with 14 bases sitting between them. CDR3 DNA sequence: TGTGCCAGCAGTCTGGCTGAATTCGATGAGCAGTTCTTC. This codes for CASSLAEFDEQFF.

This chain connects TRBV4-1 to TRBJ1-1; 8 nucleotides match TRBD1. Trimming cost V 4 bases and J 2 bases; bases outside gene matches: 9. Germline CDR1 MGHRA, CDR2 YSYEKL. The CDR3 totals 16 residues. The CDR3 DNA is TGCGCCAGCAGCCTTCGGACAGGGAGGTTAAACACTGAAGCTTTCTTT. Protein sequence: CASSLRTGRLNTEAFF.

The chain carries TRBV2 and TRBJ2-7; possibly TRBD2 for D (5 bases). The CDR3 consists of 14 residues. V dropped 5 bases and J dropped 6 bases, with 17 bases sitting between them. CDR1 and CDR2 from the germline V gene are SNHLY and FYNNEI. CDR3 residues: CASSLGPPRGEQYF. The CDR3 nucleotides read TGTGCCAGCAGTTTAGGTCCCCCTCGGGGCGAGCAGTACTTC.

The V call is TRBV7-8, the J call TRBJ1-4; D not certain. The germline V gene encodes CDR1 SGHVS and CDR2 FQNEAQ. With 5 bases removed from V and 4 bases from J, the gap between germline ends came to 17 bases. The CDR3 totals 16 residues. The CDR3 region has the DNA TGTGCCAGCAGCAGCTTATTGTGGACGGATAATGAAAAACTGTTTTTT. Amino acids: CASSSLLWTDNEKLFF.

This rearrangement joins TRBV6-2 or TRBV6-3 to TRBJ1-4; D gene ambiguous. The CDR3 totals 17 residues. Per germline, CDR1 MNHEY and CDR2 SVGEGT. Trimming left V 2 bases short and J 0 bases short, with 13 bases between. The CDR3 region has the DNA TGTGCCAGCAGTTACGGTTTAGGCGAGACAACTAATGAAAAACTGTTTTTT. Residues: CASSYGLGETTNEKLFF.

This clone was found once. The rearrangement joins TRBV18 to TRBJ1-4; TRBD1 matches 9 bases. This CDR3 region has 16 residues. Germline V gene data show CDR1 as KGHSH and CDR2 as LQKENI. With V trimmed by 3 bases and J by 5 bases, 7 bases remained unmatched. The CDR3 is CASSPNDRGGNEKLFF. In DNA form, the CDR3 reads TGTGCCAGCTCACCGAATGACAGGGGGGGCAATGAAAAACTGTTTTTT.